Listed here are 28 T cell receptor beta chains from one sample, sequenced in a study of radiation and T cells in renal cell carcinoma. Method: immunoSEQ multiplex PCR; TCRdb's copy keeps in-frame clones and lacks some. The sample lists around 180,000 clones; around 89% were seen once. Time point noted: blood 4 weeks post-SBRT, at nephrectomy. This sample's treatment: 15 Gy SBRT to primary tumor, nephrectomy 4 weeks later. Source: blood, taken from a patient whose treatment included radiotherapy and nephrectomy. These receptors all stem from a woman aged 50 to 60 with renal cell carcinoma.

This clone was detected once. The chain has TRBV5-1 and TRBJ1-1, with D perhaps TRBD1 (6 bases). Trimming left V 2 bases short and J 3 bases short, with 11 bases between. Germline CDR1 and CDR2: SGHRS and YFSETQ. This CDR3 spans 14 amino acids. In nucleotides, the CDR3 is TGCGCCAGCAGCTTCAGGGGTTTGGACACTGAAGCTTTCTTT. This codes for CASSFRGLDTEAFF.

The chain couples TRBV4-3 to TRBJ2-5; 8 nucleotides line up with TRBD2. V was pared by 0 bases and J by 5 bases, with 8 bases of the junction left unmatched. CDR3 size: 16 residues. Germline CDR1 LGHNA, CDR2 YSLEER. Written as DNA, the CDR3 is TGCGCCAGCAGCCAAGATGGACGGGGGGGCCTTGAGACCCAGTACTTC. Translation: CASSQDGRGGLETQYF.

V gene TRBV15 combines with J gene TRBJ2-7; TRBD1 matches at 8 bases. The trim removed 1 base at V and 2 bases at J, leaving 10 bases unmatched. The CDR3 has 17 amino acids. From germline, CDR1 is LNHNV and CDR2 YYDKDF (reference sequence). The CDR3 bases are TGTGCCACCAGCAGAGCTAAAGTCGACAGGGGTCCCTACGAGCAGTACTTC. This codes for CATSRAKVDRGPYEQYF. Full variable domain (rest looked up from reference TRBV15 and TRBJ2-7): DAMVIQNPRYQVTQFGKPVTLSCSQTLNHNVMYWYQQKSSQAPKLLFHYYDKDFNNEADTPDNFQSRRPNTSFCFLDIRSPGLGDTAMYLCATSRAKVDRGPYEQYFGPGTRLTVT.

This chain connects TRBV9 to TRBJ1-2; D is possibly TRBD1 (6 bases). CDR3 length: 14 residues. The germline gives CDR1 SGDLS, CDR2 YYNGEE. V was pared by 0 bases and J by 1 base, with 7 bases between. The CDR3 DNA reads TGTGCCAGCAGCGTAGGGACAGATAACTATGGCTACACCTTC. Its protein product is CASSVGTDNYGYTF. The whole variable domain, filled in from reference TRBV9 and TRBJ1-2, reads DSGVTQTPKHLITATGQRVTLRCSPRSGDLSVYWYQQSLDQGLQFLIQYYNGEERAKGNILERFSAQQFPDLHSELNLSSLELGDSALYFCASSVGTDNYGYTFGSGTRLTVV.

The V gene is TRBV7-9, the J gene TRBJ2-1; tentatively, D is TRBD1 (6 bases). CDR3 size: 15 residues. The germline gives CDR1 SEHNR, CDR2 FQNEAQ (reference sequence). With 2 bases removed from V and 3 bases from J, the gap between germline ends came to 11 bases. The CDR3 DNA sequence: TGTGCCAGCAGCTTAACAGGGCTCCGCTACAATGAGCAGTTCTTC. Its protein product is CASSLTGLRYNEQFF.

This clone appeared once. The chain couples TRBV29-1 to TRBJ2-3, with D uncertain. With 6 bases removed from V and 5 bases from J, the gap between germline ends came to 18 bases. The V gene's germline CDR1 is SQVTM and CDR2 ANQGSEA. The CDR3 sequence is 14 residues long. The CDR3 bases are TGCAGCGTAGATTCCGGTAGGGCCGGAGATACGCAGTATTTT. It encodes CSVDSGRAGDTQYF.

The chain combines TRBV6-1 with TRBJ2-7, with D unclear. V was trimmed by 8 bases and J by 4 bases, leaving 12 bases between them. The germline V gene has CDR1 MNHNS and CDR2 SASEGT. This CDR3 has 12 residues. In nucleotides, the CDR3 is TGTGCCAGCGGAGAAGGGTCATACGAGCAGTACTTC. This translates into CASGEGSYEQYF.

The rearrangement joins TRBV6-5 to TRBJ2-1, with D perhaps given as TRBD1 or TRBD2 (5 bases each). This CDR3 has 14 amino acids. V shed 5 bases and J shed 9 bases, with 17 bases lying between them. CDR1 and CDR2 (germline): MNHEY, SVGAGI. The CDR3 is CASSVTVRGGEQFF. CDR3 coding DNA: TGTGCCAGCAGTGTTACCGTCCGGGGCGGTGAGCAGTTCTTC.

The rearrangement links TRBV6-6 to TRBJ2-1; D possibly corresponds to TRBD1 (5 bases). This CDR3 spans 14 amino acids. Trimming left V 8 bases short and J 2 bases short, with 13 bases between. CDR1 and CDR2 from the germline V gene are MNHNY and SVGAGI (reference sequence). CDR3 sequence: CASLNGQAYNEQFF. The CDR3 DNA is TGTGCCAGCCTCAACGGACAAGCCTACAATGAGCAGTTCTTC.

In nucleotides, the CDR3 is TGTGCCAGCAGTCCCCGTTCCATCGGAGAGACCCAGTACTTC. Protein product: CASSPRSIGETQYF. This chain joins TRBV6-6 and TRBJ2-5; D ambiguous. CDR3 length equals 14 residues. The V gene lost 5 bases and the J gene lost 4 bases, with 14 bases spanning the gap. CDR1 MNHNY and CDR2 SVGAGI come from the germline V gene (reference sequence).

The chain links TRBV7-2 to TRBJ2-1; D may be TRBD1 or TRBD2 (6 bases each). Germline V CDR1 and CDR2: SGHTA, FQGNSA. The CDR3 runs to 15 residues. Trimming cost V 7 bases and J 9 bases, with 22 bases left between them. CDR3 coding DNA: TGTGCCAGCACCCTCCCGGGGGCGGGGAGGCTTGAGCAGTTCTTC. Its protein product is CASTLPGAGRLEQFF.

This clone was counted a few times. The chain combines TRBV13 with TRBJ2-3; D remains unclear. CDR3 length equals 12 residues. Germline lookup yields CDR1 PRHDT and CDR2 FYEKMQ (reference sequence). Trimming took 5 bases from V and 6 from J, leaving 9 bases between them. CDR3 region: CASSNYRDTQYF. Written as DNA, the CDR3 is TGTGCCAGCAGCAATTACCGCGATACGCAGTATTTT.

A note on this clone: In the same sample, other DNA sequences code for this CDR3. V gene TRBV6-5 combines with J gene TRBJ2-7; D may match TRBD1 or TRBD2 (6 bases each). V was shortened by 6 bases and J by 0 bases, with 9 bases between the two germline ends. The V gene's germline CDR1 is MNHEY and CDR2 SVGAGI. This CDR3 is 13 amino acids long. This chain's CDR3 is CASRGGGSYEQYF. For the CDR3, the DNA is TGTGCCAGCAGAGGGGGAGGCTCCTACGAGCAGTACTTC.

The V gene is TRBV14, the J gene TRBJ2-2; TRBD2 matches at 8 bases. Germline V CDR1 and CDR2: SGHDN, FVKESK. This CDR3 has 14 residues. Unmatched junction bases numbered 2, after V lost 4 bases and J lost 4 bases. As DNA, the CDR3 is TGTGCCAGCAGCCCGGGACTAGGCACCGGGGAGCTGTTTTTT. Residues: CASSPGLGTGELFF.

This clone has only a few counts. The rearrangement uses TRBV6-5 and TRBJ1-6; 7 nucleotides match TRBD1. After removal of 5 bases from V and 8 bases from J, the junction contained 6 bases not matched to a gene. The CDR3 is 14 residues long. Looked up from germline, CDR1 is MNHEY and CDR2 is SVGAGI. In nucleotides, the CDR3 is TGTGCCAGCAGTGCACGACAGGGAGATTCACCCCTCCACTTT. Amino acid sequence: CASSARQGDSPLHF.

The chain employs TRBV19 and TRBJ1-5; TRBD1 matches 10 bases. CDR1 and CDR2 (germline): LNHDA, SQIVND (reference sequence). The CDR3 runs 18 residues. The junction had 13 bases not matched to a gene; V was cut back by 8 bases and J by 0 bases. The CDR3 region is CASGSGTGVILSNQPQHF. CDR3 in DNA: TGTGCCAGTGGGAGCGGGACAGGGGTTATCCTTAGCAATCAGCCCCAGCATTTT.

The gene calls are TRBV18 and TRBJ1-5; D may be TRBD1 (6 bases). Per germline, CDR1 KGHSH and CDR2 LQKENI. Trimming stripped 1 base from V and 1 base from J, with 11 bases between. The CDR3 spans 16 residues. Here the CDR3 reads CASSPLPTGSNQPQHF. Written as DNA, the CDR3 is TGTGCCAGCTCACCACTACCTACAGGGAGCAATCAGCCCCAGCATTTT.

The chain is built from TRBV7-2 and TRBJ2-1; D may be TRBD2 (5 bases). This CDR3 has 14 amino acids. V was shortened by 5 bases and J by 9 bases, with 17 bases between the two germline ends. In germline, CDR1 is SGHTA, CDR2 FQGNSA. The CDR3 spells CASSPLRAGAEQFF. The CDR3 DNA reads TGTGCCAGCAGCCCGCTGCGGGCGGGCGCTGAGCAGTTCTTC.

This clone occurred once. J is TRBJ1-4 and V is TRBV29-1; D may be TRBD1 (5 bases). The CDR3 contains 12 residues. V lost 5 bases and J 3 bases, leaving 7 bases between the germline ends. Germline CDR1 and CDR2: SQVTM and ANQGSEA. The CDR3 DNA reads as TGCAGCGTTCGGGGGGCTAATGAAAAACTGTTTTTT. Translating it yields CSVRGANEKLFF.

V is TRBV9 and J is TRBJ2-3; 11 nucleotides line up with TRBD2. Germline CDR1 reads SGDLS; CDR2 reads YYNGEE. V dropped 3 bases and J dropped 4; count of bases not matched to a gene: 4. The CDR3 is 15 residues long. This chain's CDR3 is CASSAELAGADTQYF. CDR3 in DNA: TGTGCCAGCAGCGCGGAACTAGCGGGAGCAGATACGCAGTATTTT.

This sequence joins TRBV25-1 and TRBJ2-5; no firm D call. The ends were cut back, 2 bases at V and 0 bases at J, with 19 bases in the middle. In germline, CDR1 is MGHDK, CDR2 SYGVNS. The CDR3 loop spans 18 amino acids. CDR3 bases: TGTGCCAGCAGTGAAGGACGGAACAGCCTATCGTACCAAGAGACCCAGTACTTC. Translating gives CASSEGRNSLSYQETQYF.

This clone showed up just once. The CDR3, as DNA: TGTGCCAGCAGCGTCTCGATAAACAGGAACACTGAAGCTTTCTTT. This codes for CASSVSINRNTEAFF. This sequence joins TRBV9 and TRBJ1-1; D is ambiguous. V dropped 2 bases and J dropped 1 base, with 12 bases sitting between them. CDR1 is SGDLS, CDR2 YYNGEE, per germline. This CDR3 has 15 amino acids.

The chain's CDR3 is CASTGQGGNNQPQHF. In DNA, the CDR3 is TGTGCCAGCACCGGACAGGGTGGTAACAATCAGCCCCAGCATTTT. The chain links TRBV5-5 to TRBJ1-5, with TRBD1 matching over 8 bases. The CDR3 has 15 amino acids. Germline assignment: CDR1 SGHKS and CDR2 YYEKEE (reference sequence). Trimming took 6 bases from V and 3 from J; bases not matched to a gene: 8.

This rearrangement joins TRBV7-2 to TRBJ2-7; the match to TRBD2 covers 12 bases. V shed 3 bases and J 4 bases; nucleotides not matched to a gene: 7. Germline V gene data show CDR1 as SGHTA and CDR2 as FQGNSA. The CDR3 loop spans 16 amino acids. CDR3 bases: TGTGCCAGCAGCTTTTCGACTAGCGGGGGTAGATACGAGCAGTACTTC. It encodes CASSFSTSGGRYEQYF. The full variable domain, with the rest looked up from reference TRBV7-2 and TRBJ2-7, is GAGVSQSPSNKVTEKGKDVELRCDPISGHTALYWYRQSLGQGLEFLIYFQGNSAPDKSGLPSDRFSAERTGGSVSTLTIQRTQQEDSAVYLCASSFSTSGGRYEQYFGPGTRLTVT.

The rearrangement joins TRBV6-1 to TRBJ2-7; D not resolved. CDR1 is MNHNS and CDR2 is SASEGT in the germline V gene. Trimming cost V 2 bases and J 6 bases, with 11 bases left between them. CDR3 length: 13 residues. In nucleotides, the CDR3 is TGTGCCAGCAGTGAAATAGGGTTAGGCGAGCAGTACTTC. This gives the protein CASSEIGLGEQYF.

The chain employs TRBV2 and TRBJ1-4, with 9 bases fitting TRBD1. The CDR3 totals 15 residues. The trim removed 4 bases at V and 2 bases at J, leaving 2 bases unmatched. CDR1 SNHLY and CDR2 FYNNEI come from the germline V gene. The CDR3 reads CASSADRGTNEKLFF. The CDR3 bases are TGTGCCAGCAGTGCCGACAGGGGGACTAATGAAAAACTGTTTTTT. The whole variable domain, filled in from reference TRBV2 and TRBJ1-4, reads EPEVTQTPSHQVTQMGQEVILRCVPISNHLYFYWYRQILGQKVEFLVSFYNNEISEKSEIFDDQFSVERPDGSNFTLKIRSTKLEDSAMYFCASSADRGTNEKLFFGSGTQLSVL.

The V call is TRBV10-1, the J call TRBJ2-7, with a tentative D call TRBD2 (6 bases). V lost 8 bases and J lost 0, with 11 bases in between. CDR1 is WNHNN and CDR2 is SYGVQD in the germline V gene (reference sequence). The CDR3 runs to 13 residues. The CDR3 DNA follows: TGCGCCAGCGCGGGACCGGGCTCCTACGAGCAGTACTTC. Its protein product is CASAGPGSYEQYF.

The chain recombines TRBV30 with TRBJ2-2; D possibly corresponds to TRBD2 (5 bases). The CDR3 runs 15 residues. Germline CDR1 GTSNPN, CDR2 SVGIG (reference sequence). With 2 bases removed from V and 5 bases from J, the gap between germline ends came to 15 bases. The CDR3: CAWSRNYGGTGELFF. In DNA form, the CDR3 reads TGTGCCTGGAGTCGTAACTACGGCGGGACCGGGGAGCTGTTTTTT.